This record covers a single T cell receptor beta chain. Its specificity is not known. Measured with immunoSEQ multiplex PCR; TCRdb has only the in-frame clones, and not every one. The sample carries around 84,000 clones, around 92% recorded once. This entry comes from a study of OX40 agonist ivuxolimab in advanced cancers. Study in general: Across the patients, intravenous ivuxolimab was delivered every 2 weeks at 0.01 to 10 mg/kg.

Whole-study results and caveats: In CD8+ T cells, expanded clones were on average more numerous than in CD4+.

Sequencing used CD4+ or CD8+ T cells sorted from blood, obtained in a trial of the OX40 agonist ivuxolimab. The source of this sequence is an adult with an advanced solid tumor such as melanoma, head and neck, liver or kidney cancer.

In DNA form, the CDR3 reads TGTGCCAGCAGTTACGGGATCGAGGGGCGATATGGCTACACCTTC. This sequence encodes CASSYGIEGRYGYTF. The chain links TRBV6-5 to TRBJ1-2, with D tentatively TRBD1 (5 bases). Trimming stripped 2 bases from V and 5 bases from J, with 15 bases between. The germline V gene encodes CDR1 MNHEY and CDR2 SVGAGI. CDR3 size: 15 residues.